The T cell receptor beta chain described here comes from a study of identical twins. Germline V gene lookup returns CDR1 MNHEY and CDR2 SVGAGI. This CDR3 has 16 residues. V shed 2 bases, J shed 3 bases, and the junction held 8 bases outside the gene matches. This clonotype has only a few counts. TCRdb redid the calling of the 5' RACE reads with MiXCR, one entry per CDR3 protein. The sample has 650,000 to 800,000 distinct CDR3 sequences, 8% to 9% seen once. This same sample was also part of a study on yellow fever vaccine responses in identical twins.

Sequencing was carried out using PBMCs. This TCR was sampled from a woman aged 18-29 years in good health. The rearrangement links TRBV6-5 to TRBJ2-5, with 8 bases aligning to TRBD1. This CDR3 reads CASSYPRTGKEETQYF. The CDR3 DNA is TGTGCCAGCAGTTACCCTAGGACAGGGAAGGAAGAGACCCAGTACTTC.